This T cell receptor beta chain stems from a study of shared T cell receptors in the human thymus. V lost 0 bases, J lost 9 bases, and 7 bases stayed unmatched. Germline CDR1 SGHNT, CDR2 YYREEE (reference sequence). This CDR3 spans 16 amino acids. Assay: immunoSEQ multiplex PCR; the TCRdb copy retains only in-frame clones and omits some. The table shows under 850,000 clones, with 70% to 90% occurring only once. This sample was shared with a second study, whose subject was human thymus T cells. That publication notes: Resections obtained during corrective heart surgery supplied the thymus tissue. Thymic and blood repertoires seemed to show skewed V and J gene use. Unrelated people showed highly overlapping thymic repertoires, related research reported.

The sequence was obtained from a boy in the first two years of life with a congenital heart defect. Sequencing used thymocytes. The gene calls are TRBV5-4 and TRBJ2-1; 12 nucleotides line up with TRBD1. CDR3 DNA: TGTGCCAGCAGCTTGGGGATGGGACAGGGGGCTGGTGAGCAGTTCTTC. It is translated as CASSLGMGQGAGEQFF.